This TCR beta chain emerged from a study of T cells in Graves' hyperthyroidism and ophthalmopathy. Study outcomes and limitations: Blood also held most thyroid clonotypes expanded beyond 0.001. Stable hyperthyroidism and ophthalmopathy were separated using 13 V-J signatures.

As to this clonotype: Its antigen is unidentified.

Germline V gene lookup returns CDR1 SGHKS and CDR2 YYEKEE (reference sequence). This CDR3 is 13 amino acids long. The V end lost 7 bases, the J end lost 1 base, and 11 bases lay between the germline ends. The source material, RNA transcripts, was used to amplify TCR beta CDR3 regions. The HTBI primer set was used in a first-round RT-PCR of the TCR CDR3. TCRdb fed the multiplex PCR reads into MiXCR, producing one record per CDR3 protein. The data show some 500,000 distinct CDR3 sequences, about an eighth seen once. The rearrangement joins TRBV5-5 to TRBJ1-1; a possible D gene is TRBD1 (5 bases). Specimen: blood. The clonotype was recovered from a woman under 30 with Graves' hyperthyroidism. DNA for the CDR3: TGTGCCAGCCTCCGACAGCCGAACACTGAAGCTTTCTTT. Residues: CASLRQPNTEAFF.